This entry features one T cell receptor (beta chain) sequence. This clonotype was detected a few times. It has no known antigen specificity. Per-nucleotide qualities are absent, and no much larger clonotype sits a single base away. The listed sequencing device is Illumina NovaSeq 6000. Using 5'RACE with constant-segment primers, TCRalpha and TCRbeta cDNA libraries were constructed, with sample barcodes and unique molecular identifiers added in the process. Trizol reagent was used to extract RNA from every sample. Library amplification was performed in two PCR steps, and a second sample barcode and Illumina TruSeq adapters were introduced in the second step. Sequencing of libraries was performed on an Illumina NovaSeq with 2 x 150 bp paired-end reads. The authors processed their data as follows. The reads were demultiplexed and collapsed into UMI-guided consensus sequences using migec v1.2.7. Using mixcr v2.1.11, the UMI consensuses were aligned to TRA and TRB V and J templates and assembled into clonotypes. A clonotype was counted as expanded or contracted only when both edgeR and NoisET called the clonotype significant, with the noise models trained on biological replicates. For edgeR calls, the thresholds were a false discovery rate-adjusted p below 0.01 and a log2 fold-change of 1. As an exploratory analysis of dynamics, max-normalized trajectories of the 1000 most abundant clonotypes were examined with PCA combined with hierarchical clustering. Separately sequenced CD4+ and CD8+ repertoires were used to assign the CD4 or CD8 phenotype of responding clones. TCRdb trimmed the raw reads at Q25, called clones with MiXCR and kept productive beta chains. Every CDR3 protein is listed once, alongside the most common genes and DNA of its rows. What appears here as the V and J calls and clone size reflects TCRdb's work, not the paper's. The sample data list roughly 580,000 distinct CDR3 sequences, and 18% of these were observed just once. About 12% of the sample comes from the top ten.

Ficoll-Paque density gradient centrifugation was the method used to isolate PBMCs. The CDR3, cysteine through phenylalanine, is 13 amino acids long. The CDR3 DNA has 39 bases and is translated from base 1. V lost 3 bases and J lost 7 bases; the stretch between them is 13 bases long. This specimen belongs to a study of T-cell memory formation after mild COVID-19 (dated by TCRdb to the early 2020s). Describing the broader study: TCR sequence clusters from the two donors were largely donor specific. In a couple of donors, T-cell clones that expanded and contracted after mild COVID-19 were tracked by sequencing TCRalpha and TCRbeta repertoires over time. Two young, previously healthy adult volunteers, one female and one male, were included in the cohort.

Overall results and qualifications from the work: Contracting CD4+ clones turned up mainly in the CM and EM memory subsets, whereas EMRA was where CD8+ clones were enriched. The detection of some responding clones in pre-infection memory suggests that pre-existing cross-reactive memory T cells joined the SARS-CoV-2 response. SARS-CoV-2 specificity was not confirmed for the second-wave clones peaking on day 37. Only two mild cases were covered by the study, and larger cohorts that include severe cases with pre-infection samples were considered necessary. Balanced CD4/CD8 phenotypes were observed for clones contracting from day 15 to 85, whereas a bias towards CD4+ was observed for a second wave of clones expanding from day 15 to 37.

Specimen: PBMCs or a T cell subset sorted from them (not recorded which). The sequence was obtained from an adult woman who had mild COVID-19 (a few samples of this study predate the infection). The sample titles of this study are shuffled in the database, so cell type and time point are left out; the donor was told from shared clones. The chain is assembled from TRBV12-3 or TRBV12-4 and TRBJ2-7; the D match is possibly TRBD1 or TRBD2, with 5 bases aligned in each. The DNA is as follows: TGTGCCAGCAGTTTCCGGGACCAGAGAGAGCAGTACTTC. Protein translation: CASSFRDQREQYF.